This TCR beta chain was observed in a study of OX40 agonist ivuxolimab in advanced cancers. Background for the entire study: Ivuxolimab was an agonistic, fully human IgG2 monoclonal antibody directed against OX40 (CD134), a costimulatory receptor. Intravenous ivuxolimab was administered to patients every 2 weeks at six dose levels: 0.01, 0.1, 0.3, 1.5, 3 and 10 mg/kg. Of the roughly 50 dose-escalation patients, hepatocellular carcinoma was present in approximately 20, melanoma in roughly 15, renal cell carcinoma in 9 and head and neck cancer in 9. In the dose-escalation cohort, 70% to 90% of patients were male, and the mean age was roughly 60 years with a range of roughly 23 to 90. Prior anti-PD-1, anti-PD-L1 or anti-CTLA-4 therapy was permitted, and approximately 39% of dose-escalation patients had received checkpoint inhibitors. Three dose-escalation patients achieved partial responses, one with hepatocellular carcinoma and two with cutaneous melanoma. The purpose of peripheral TCRbeta sequencing was to test whether ivuxolimab changed TCR sequence diversity and led to clonal T-cell expansion. The paper describes the monotherapy dose-escalation part (N = 52 patients) of the phase I trial of ivuxolimab.

Patients with autoimmune disease history or receiving systemic immunosuppression were excluded from the trial. In every dose cohort, peripheral blood was drawn for TCR sequencing at baseline, cycle 4 day 1, and cycle 7 day 1. The samples were drawn from a first-in-human, open-label, multicenter phase I dose-escalation trial of ivuxolimab. Adults with locally advanced or metastatic head and neck squamous cell, hepatocellular, melanoma or renal cell carcinoma were enrolled in the trial. Before TCR sequencing, CD4+ and CD8+ T cells were separately sorted from peripheral blood. For sequencing of the TCRbeta CDR3 region, genomic DNA was extracted from the sorted cells. TCRbeta CDR3 regions were sequenced using the immunoSEQ Assay. TCRdb limited this immuneACCESS table to in-frame rearrangements with V and J called. A share of clones is missing; checked studies link under half to unresolved V genes, and the rest is unexplained. In this sample the table shows tens of thousands of clones, 80% to 90% of which occur a single time. The top ten hold roughly 15% of the sample.

This clone was detected a few times. Its binding antigen is unknown. No much larger clone exists at a distance of one base, and base qualities are not known. Trimming at the junction amounts to 2 bases on V and 4 bases on J, and the germline ends lie 8 bases apart. Reading the germline V gene gives CDR1 MRHNA and CDR2 SNTAGT. From its cysteine to its phenylalanine, the CDR3 spans 13 amino acids. Left in the record is the CDR3 DNA by itself, 39 bases read in frame from the first base. Broad study findings and their caveats: The antigen specificity of the clonally expanded peripheral T cells was not determined. In partial responders in the 0.1-3.0 mg/kg groups, normalized peripheral clonal expansion was found to be among the lowest, especially among CD8+ T cells. At doses of 0.1 to 3.0 mg/kg, clonal expansion of both CD4+ and CD8+ blood T cells was observed from baseline to week 6. Low levels of normalized T-cell clonal expansion were also seen in some patients who did not respond. After ivuxolimab, expanded clones were on average more numerous among CD8+ T cells than among CD4+ T cells.

The TCR comes from an adult with an advanced solid tumor such as melanoma, head and neck, liver or kidney cancer. Material: CD4+ or CD8+ T cells sorted from blood, obtained in a trial of the OX40 agonist ivuxolimab. The chain uses TRBV6-4 and TRBJ1-1; the D gene is possibly TRBD1, with 6 bases matching. The DNA is as follows: TGTGCCAGCAGTGACGAGGGGGGCACTGAAGCTTTCTTT. Its protein is CASSDEGGTEAFF.